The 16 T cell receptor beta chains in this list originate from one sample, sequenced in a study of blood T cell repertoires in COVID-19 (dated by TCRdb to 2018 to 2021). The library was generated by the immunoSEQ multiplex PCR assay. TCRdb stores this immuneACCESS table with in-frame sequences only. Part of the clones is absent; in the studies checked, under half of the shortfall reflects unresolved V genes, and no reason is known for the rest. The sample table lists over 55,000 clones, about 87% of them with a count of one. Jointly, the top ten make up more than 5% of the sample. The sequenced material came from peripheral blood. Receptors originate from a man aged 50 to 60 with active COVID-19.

In DNA form, the CDR3 reads TGTGCCAGCAGCGTGCGGGAGGGCAGAGGCGAGCAGTACTTC. The encoded protein is CASSVREGRGEQYF. J is TRBJ2-7 and V is TRBV5-4; 9 bases are shared with TRBD2. Germline loops: CDR1 SGHNT, CDR2 YYREEE (reference sequence). J lost 6 bases, V lost 4 bases, and 8 bases had no gene match. This CDR3 is 14 amino acids long.

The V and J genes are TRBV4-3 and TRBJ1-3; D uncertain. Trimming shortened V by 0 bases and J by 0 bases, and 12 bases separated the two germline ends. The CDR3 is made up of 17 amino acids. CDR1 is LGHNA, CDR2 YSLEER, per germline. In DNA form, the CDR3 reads TGCGCCAGCAGCCAAGATATGGCAGGCATCTCTGGAAACACCATATATTTT. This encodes CASSQDMAGISGNTIYF.

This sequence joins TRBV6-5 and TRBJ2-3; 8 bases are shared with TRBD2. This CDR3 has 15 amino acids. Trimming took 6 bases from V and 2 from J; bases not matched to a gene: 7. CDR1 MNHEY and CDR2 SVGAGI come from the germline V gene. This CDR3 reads CASSRGGAPTDTQYF. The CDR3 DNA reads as TGTGCCAGCAGCCGGGGGGGAGCCCCCACAGATACGCAGTATTTT.

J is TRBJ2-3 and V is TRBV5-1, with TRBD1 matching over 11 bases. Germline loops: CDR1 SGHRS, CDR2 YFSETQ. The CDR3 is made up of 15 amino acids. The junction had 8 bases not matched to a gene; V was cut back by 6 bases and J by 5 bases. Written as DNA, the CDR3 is TGCGCCAGCATGTTCGGGGGACAGGGGGGAGATACGCAGTATTTT. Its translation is CASMFGGQGGDTQYF. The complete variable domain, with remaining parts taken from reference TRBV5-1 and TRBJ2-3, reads KAGVTQTPRYLIKTRGQQVTLSCSPISGHRSVSWYQQTPGQGLQFLFEYFSETQRNKGNFPGRFSGRQFSNSRSEMNVSTLELGDSALYLCASMFGGQGGDTQYFGPGTRLTVL.

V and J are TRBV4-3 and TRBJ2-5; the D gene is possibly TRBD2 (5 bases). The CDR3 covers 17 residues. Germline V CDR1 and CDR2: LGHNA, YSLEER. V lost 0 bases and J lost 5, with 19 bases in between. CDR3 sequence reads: CASSQEPQRSRGETQYF. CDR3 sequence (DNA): TGCGCCAGCAGCCAAGAACCGCAGCGGTCACGAGGGGAGACCCAGTACTTC.

CDR3 in DNA: TGTGCCAGCACTAAGAGGAGTATGCAGTTCTTC. It is translated as CASTKRSMQFF. The J gene is TRBJ2-1, the V gene TRBV28; no clear D. This CDR3 has 11 amino acids. In germline, CDR1 is MDHEN, CDR2 SYDVKM. The V and J ends lost 7 bases and 12 bases respectively, with 13 bases between them.

In nucleotides, the CDR3 is TGTGCCAGCAGCTCCGGGACTACCTCCTACGAGCAGTACTTC. The encoded protein is CASSSGTTSYEQYF. The J gene is TRBJ2-7, the V gene TRBV5-4; 7 positions match TRBD2. Germline values: CDR1 SGHNT, CDR2 YYREEE (reference sequence). This CDR3 has 14 amino acids. V was clipped by 3 bases and J by 0 bases; unmatched bases: 3.

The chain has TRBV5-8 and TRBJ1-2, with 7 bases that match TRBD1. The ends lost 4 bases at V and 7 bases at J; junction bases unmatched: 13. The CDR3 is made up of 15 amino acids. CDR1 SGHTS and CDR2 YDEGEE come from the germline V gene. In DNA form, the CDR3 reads TGTGCCAGCAGCCCCCGAGGGGGCTTATCGGGTGGCTACACCTTC. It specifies CASSPRGGLSGGYTF.

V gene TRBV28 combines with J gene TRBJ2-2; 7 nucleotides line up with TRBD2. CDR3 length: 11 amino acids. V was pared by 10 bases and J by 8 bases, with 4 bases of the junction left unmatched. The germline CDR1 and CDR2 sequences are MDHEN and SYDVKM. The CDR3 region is CATREGGELFF. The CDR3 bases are TGTGCCACAAGGGAGGGTGGGGAGCTGTTTTTT.

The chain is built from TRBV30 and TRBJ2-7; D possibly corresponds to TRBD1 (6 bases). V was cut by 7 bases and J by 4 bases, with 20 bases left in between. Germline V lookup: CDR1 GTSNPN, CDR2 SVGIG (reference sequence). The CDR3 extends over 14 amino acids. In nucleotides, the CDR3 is TGTGCCTTCAAACGGCAAGTGGGGGCTTACGAGCAGTACTTC. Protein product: CAFKRQVGAYEQYF.

The CDR3 spells CASSLRTGQGSSEQFF. The CDR3 nucleotides are TGTGCCAGCAGCTTACGAACGGGACAGGGGTCATCTGAGCAGTTCTTC. The gene calls are TRBV5-4 and TRBJ2-1; 10 bases match TRBD1. CDR1 and CDR2 (germline): SGHNT, YYREEE (reference sequence). CDR3 length: 16 amino acids. The V and J ends lost 2 bases and 9 bases, in that order; junction bases with no gene match: 11.

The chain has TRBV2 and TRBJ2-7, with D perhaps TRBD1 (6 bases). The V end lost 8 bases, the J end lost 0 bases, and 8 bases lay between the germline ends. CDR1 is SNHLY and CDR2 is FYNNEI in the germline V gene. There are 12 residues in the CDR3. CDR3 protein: CASRDNSYEQYF. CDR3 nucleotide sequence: TGTGCCAGCCGGGACAACTCCTACGAGCAGTACTTC.

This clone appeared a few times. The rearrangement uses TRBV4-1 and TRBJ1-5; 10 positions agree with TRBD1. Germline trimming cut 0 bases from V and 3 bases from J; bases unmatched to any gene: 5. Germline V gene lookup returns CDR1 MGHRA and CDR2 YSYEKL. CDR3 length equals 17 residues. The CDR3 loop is CASSQDPDRGNNQPQHF. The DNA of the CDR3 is TGCGCCAGCAGCCAAGATCCGGACAGGGGGAACAATCAGCCCCAGCATTTT.

The CDR3 DNA reads as TGCGCCAGCAGCCAAGCGGGACAGAGTACAGATACGCAGTATTTT. This encodes CASSQAGQSTDTQYF. This rearrangement joins TRBV4-3 to TRBJ2-3; TRBD1 aligns across 7 bases. The CDR3 runs to 15 residues. Germline CDR1 LGHNA, CDR2 YSLEER. V shed 1 base, J shed 3 bases, and the junction held 4 bases outside the gene matches.

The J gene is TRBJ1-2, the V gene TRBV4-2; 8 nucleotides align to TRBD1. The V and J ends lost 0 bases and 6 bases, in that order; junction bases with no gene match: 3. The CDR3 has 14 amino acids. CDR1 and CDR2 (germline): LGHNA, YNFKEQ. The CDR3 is CASSQDRGLDGYTF. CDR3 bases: TGTGCCAGCAGCCAAGACAGGGGGCTGGATGGCTACACCTTC.

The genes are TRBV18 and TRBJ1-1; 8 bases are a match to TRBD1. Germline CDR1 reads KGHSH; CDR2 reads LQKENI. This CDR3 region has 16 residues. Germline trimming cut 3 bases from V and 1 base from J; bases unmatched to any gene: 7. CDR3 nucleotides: TGTGCCAGCTCACCCCGGACAGGGTTCGGGAACACTGAAGCTTTCTTT. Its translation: CASSPRTGFGNTEAFF.